This T cell receptor beta chain was captured by sequencing in a study of radiotherapy plus CTLA-4 blockade in lung cancer. Study-level background: Objective response rate was 15% to 20%; disease control rate, 31%.

Using immunoSEQ multiplex PCR, the repertoire was profiled, and TCRdb retains in-frame clones only, with some absent. Here the sample spans approximately 52,000 clones, more than 75% being singletons. J gave up 2 bases and V 4 bases, and 5 bases lay outside the gene matches. CDR1 is KGHSH and CDR2 is LQKENI in the germline V gene. The CDR3 is 15 amino acids. The sample holds a few counts of this clone. Enrolled patients, whose metastatic non-small-cell lung cancer was chemo-refractory, received focal radiation plus CTLA-4 blockade with ipilimumab. The rearrangement joins TRBV18 to TRBJ2-3, with 8 nucleotides matching TRBD1. The receptor was isolated from a human donor with non-small cell lung cancer who had a complete response to radiotherapy plus ipilimumab. The specimen comprised peripheral blood, sampled from a patient treated with radiotherapy plus ipilimumab. DNA for the CDR3: TGTGCCAGCTCACAAGGACAGGGTTTCACAGATACGCAGTATTTT. Amino acids: CASSQGQGFTDTQYF.